A single sample gave rise to the 26 T cell receptor beta chains below, sequenced in a study of blood T cell repertoires in COVID-19. Sequencing was performed with immunoSEQ multiplex PCR; in TCRdb, only in-frame clones are kept and a portion is missing. The sample carries just under 35,000 clones, more than 85% recorded once. Sequencing used peripheral blood. The source is a man aged 55 to 70 with active or convalescent COVID-19.

CDR3 sequence (DNA): TGTGCCAGCAGCGTGCGGGAGGGCGCGTCCGGGGAGCTGTTTTTT. Its protein product is CASSVREGASGELFF. The chain uses TRBV9 and TRBJ2-2; 9 positions agree with TRBD2. Germline lookup yields CDR1 SGDLS and CDR2 YYNGEE. The CDR3 is made up of 15 amino acids. J lost 6 bases, V lost 2 bases, and 5 bases had no gene match. The full variable domain, rest sourced from reference TRBV9 and TRBJ2-2, is DSGVTQTPKHLITATGQRVTLRCSPRSGDLSVYWYQQSLDQGLQFLIQYYNGEERAKGNILERFSAQQFPDLHSELNLSSLELGDSALYFCASSVREGASGELFFGEGSRLTVL.

The chain recombines TRBV7-2 with TRBJ1-1, with D tentatively TRBD1 (5 bases). This CDR3 comprises 14 residues. Trimming stripped 1 base from V and 8 bases from J, with 14 bases between. CDR1 and CDR2 (germline): SGHTA, FQGNSA. CDR3 bases: TGTGCCAGCAGCTTAGTTCAGGGTAAGAAGGAAGCTTTCTTT. It translates to CASSLVQGKKEAFF.

The rearrangement uses TRBV5-1 and TRBJ2-7; TRBD2 matches at 11 bases. Germline CDR1 is SGHRS and CDR2 is YFSETQ. CDR3 length: 16 residues. Losses at the gene ends were 2 bases for V and 0 bases for J; bases not matched to a gene: 4. The CDR3 region has the DNA TGCGCCAGCAGCTTTAGCGGGGGGGCCGGCTCCTACGAGCAGTACTTC. Protein: CASSFSGGAGSYEQYF.

The chain uses TRBV9 and TRBJ1-2; a weak D match, TRBD1 (6 bases). The CDR3 has 15 residues. V gave up 0 bases and J gave up 7 bases, with 16 bases separating them. Germline lookup yields CDR1 SGDLS and CDR2 YYNGEE. The DNA for the CDR3 is TGTGCCAGCAGCGTAGGGGGACACGAGAAGGTTGGCTACACCTTC. Amino acid sequence: CASSVGGHEKVGYTF.

The J gene is TRBJ2-1, the V gene TRBV5-1; 10 bases agree with TRBD2. Germline CDR1 is SGHRS and CDR2 is YFSETQ. V lost 2 bases to trimming and J lost 6 bases; unmatched junction nucleotides: 5. The CDR3 totals 15 residues. The CDR3 nucleotides are TGCGCCAGCAGCTTATTAGCGGGAGGCCTCAATGAGCAGTTCTTC. Translated, it gives CASSLLAGGLNEQFF.

The chain uses TRBV3-1 (or the pseudogene TRBV3-2) and TRBJ2-5; a weak D match, TRBD2 (6 bases). This CDR3 region has 17 residues. CDR1 is LGHDT and CDR2 is YNNKEL in the germline V gene (reference sequence). V was shortened by 3 bases and J by 2 bases, with 19 bases between the two germline ends. Here the CDR3 reads CASSQGPLAGGQETQYF. In nucleotides, the CDR3 is TGTGCCAGCAGCCAGGGTCCGTTAGCCGGAGGGCAAGAGACCCAGTACTTC.

The CDR3 sequence: CASSPGTGNQPQHF. The CDR3, as DNA: TGTGCCAGTAGCCCCGGGACAGGAAATCAGCCCCAGCATTTT. This rearrangement joins TRBV19 to TRBJ1-5; TRBD1 agrees at 8 bases. CDR1 is LNHDA, CDR2 SQIVND, per germline (reference sequence). J lost 4 bases, V lost 6 bases, and 5 bases had no gene match. This CDR3 contains 14 residues.

The sample holds a few counts of this clone. The rearrangement uses TRBV6-1 and TRBJ1-5; D is possibly TRBD1 (5 bases). Germline V gene data show CDR1 as MNHNS and CDR2 as SASEGT. The CDR3 loop spans 17 amino acids. V was shortened by 1 base and J by 10 bases, with 23 bases between the two germline ends. CDR3: CASSEGRLRETMRPQHF. CDR3 nucleotides: TGTGCCAGCAGTGAAGGTAGACTCAGGGAAACTATGCGTCCCCAGCATTTT.

This sequence joins TRBV5-1 and TRBJ1-3; TRBD1 matches 7 bases. This CDR3 has 16 amino acids. Trimming removed 1 base from V and 0 bases from J; junction bases left unmatched: 4. In germline, CDR1 is SGHRS, CDR2 YFSETQ. This chain's CDR3 is CASSLYGQASGNTIYF. In DNA form, the CDR3 reads TGCGCCAGCAGCTTGTACGGACAGGCCTCTGGAAACACCATATATTTT.

The chain has TRBV2 and TRBJ2-3; 14 nucleotides match TRBD2. Germline lookup yields CDR1 SNHLY and CDR2 FYNNEI. Trimming cost V 4 bases and J 3 bases; bases outside gene matches: 6. The CDR3 totals 17 residues. The CDR3 coding sequence is TGTGCCAGCAGTGGACTAGCGGGAGGGCCGAGGACAGATACGCAGTATTTT. Its protein is CASSGLAGGPRTDTQYF.

The chain couples TRBV2 to TRBJ1-1; TRBD1 aligns across 7 bases. Per the germline V gene, CDR1 is SNHLY and CDR2 is FYNNEI. CDR3 length equals 14 residues. Trimming removed 8 bases from V and 0 bases from J; junction bases left unmatched: 6. In DNA form, the CDR3 reads TGTGCCAGCGCCAGACAGGGTCTGAACACTGAAGCTTTCTTT. Translation gives CASARQGLNTEAFF.

The chain combines TRBV5-5 with TRBJ2-7; weak D call: TRBD1 (6 bases). Trimming took 5 bases from V and 6 from J, leaving 24 bases between them. Germline V gives CDR1 SGHKS, CDR2 YYEKEE (reference sequence). This CDR3 has 16 amino acids. The CDR3 sequence is CASSLDGGMNRCEQYF. CDR3 DNA sequence: TGTGCCAGCAGTTTAGATGGGGGCATGAATAGGTGCGAGCAGTACTTC.

The chain has TRBV6-5 and TRBJ2-7, with D tentatively TRBD1 (6 bases). Trimming left V 5 bases short and J 2 bases short, with 16 bases between. Germline-derived CDR1 and CDR2 are MNHEY and SVGAGI. The length of the CDR3 is 15 residues. This CDR3 is CASSPTWDTTYEQYF. The CDR3, as DNA: TGTGCCAGCAGTCCTACATGGGACACAACCTACGAGCAGTACTTC.

This clone appeared once. The rearrangement links TRBV4-1 to TRBJ1-2; 8 nucleotides agree with TRBD1. This CDR3 has 18 amino acids. Germline V gene sequence: CDR1 MGHRA, CDR2 YSYEKL. J gave up 8 bases and V 1 base, and 18 bases lay outside the gene matches. This CDR3 reads CASSQGVRGRVRLRGYTF. The CDR3 nucleotides read TGCGCCAGCAGCCAAGGGGTCAGGGGGCGCGTTAGATTAAGAGGCTACACCTTC.

V usage is TRBV5-1 and J usage is TRBJ2-1; 7 bases are a match to TRBD2. With 3 bases clipped from V and 8 bases from J, the junction kept 5 bases outside the gene matches. This CDR3 is 13 amino acids long. Germline V gene lookup returns CDR1 SGHRS and CDR2 YFSETQ. The CDR3 protein is CASSSRGEDEQFF. CDR3 in DNA: TGCGCCAGCAGCTCACGGGGGGAGGATGAGCAGTTCTTC.

The chain links TRBV28 to TRBJ1-1, with D perhaps matching TRBD1 (6 bases). The CDR3 loop spans 15 amino acids. Trimming cost V 7 bases and J 6 bases, with 21 bases left between them. CDR1 and CDR2 (germline): MDHEN, SYDVKM. Here the CDR3 reads CASKPTGKRGSEAFF. The DNA of the CDR3 is TGTGCCAGCAAACCTACAGGGAAGAGGGGATCTGAAGCTTTCTTT.

V gene TRBV5-1 combines with J gene TRBJ2-5; 10 bases are a match to TRBD2. Germline V gene lookup returns CDR1 SGHRS and CDR2 YFSETQ. V trimming: 1 base; J trimming: 5 bases; junction bases outside the gene matches: 8. This CDR3 has 16 residues. The CDR3 DNA follows: TGCGCCAGCAGCTTGTTCCTCAGCGGGGGGGCGGAGACCCAGTACTTC. It encodes CASSLFLSGGAETQYF.

V and J are TRBV18 and TRBJ1-5, with TRBD1 identical over 7 bases. Losses at the gene ends were 5 bases for V and 3 bases for J; bases not matched to a gene: 7. This CDR3 comprises 15 residues. Germline CDR1 reads KGHSH; CDR2 reads LQKENI. CDR3 DNA: TGTGCCAGCTCAGTCGGACAGGCGATCAATCAGCCCCAGCATTTT. This gives the protein CASSVGQAINQPQHF.

V gene TRBV12-5 combines with J gene TRBJ1-1; a possible D gene is TRBD1 (5 bases). The CDR3 is 13 amino acids. In germline, CDR1 is LGHNT, CDR2 FRNRAP. V was clipped by 6 bases and J by 1 base, with 9 bases between them. The CDR3 loop reads CASGPTANTEAFF. The CDR3 region has the DNA TGTGCTAGTGGCCCGACAGCGAACACTGAAGCTTTCTTT. The full variable domain, in which reference TRBV12-5 and TRBJ1-1 provide the parts outside the CDR3, is DARVTQTPRHKVTEMGQEVTMRCQPILGHNTVFWYRQTMMQGLELLAYFRNRAPLDDSGMPKDRFSAEMPDATLATLKIQPSEPRDSAVYFCASGPTANTEAFFGQGTRLTVV.

This chain connects TRBV18 to TRBJ1-1; weak D call: TRBD1 (5 bases). V was trimmed by 1 base and J by 1 base, leaving 13 bases between them. Germline loops: CDR1 KGHSH, CDR2 LQKENI. The CDR3 is 16 amino acids. The CDR3 loop is CASSPRGEGRNTEAFF. The CDR3 coding sequence is TGTGCCAGCTCACCACGGGGGGAAGGGAGGAACACTGAAGCTTTCTTT.

The chain employs TRBV5-1 and TRBJ2-5; TRBD2 is a possible D gene (6 bases). Germline V CDR1 and CDR2: SGHRS, YFSETQ. Trimming shortened V by 2 bases and J by 3 bases, and 11 bases separated the two germline ends. The CDR3 is made up of 14 amino acids. CDR3 nucleotide sequence: TGCGCCAGCAGCTTCGGGACTGAGAAAGAGACCCAGTACTTC. Translated, it gives CASSFGTEKETQYF.

This clone was seen only once. The V and J genes are TRBV19 and TRBJ2-3; TRBD1 agrees at 8 bases. The CDR3 spans 15 residues. Germline CDR1 and CDR2: LNHDA and SQIVND (reference sequence). V lost 3 bases, J lost 4 bases, and 6 bases stayed unmatched. CDR3 DNA sequence: TGTGCCAGTAGTATCGCAGGGGGCTTGGCAGATACGCAGTATTTT. It encodes CASSIAGGLADTQYF.

This sequence joins TRBV27 and TRBJ1-1; D remains ambiguous. V was trimmed by 2 bases and J by 1 base, leaving 5 bases between them. The CDR3 loop spans 13 amino acids. Looked up from germline, CDR1 is MNHEY and CDR2 is SMNVEV (reference sequence). CDR3 in amino acids: CASSLGRNTEAFF. For the CDR3, the DNA is TGTGCCAGCAGTTTAGGCAGGAACACTGAAGCTTTCTTT.

As DNA, the CDR3 is TGTGCCAGCAGCCCTCGGTCCGTGGACACCATATATTTT. This sequence encodes CASSPRSVDTIYF. V usage is TRBV21-1 and J usage is TRBJ1-3. TRBV21-1 is a documented pseudogene. This CDR3 contains 13 residues.

The chain recombines TRBV7-2 with TRBJ2-7; TRBD2 matches at 13 bases. With V trimmed by 0 bases and J by 4 bases, 3 bases remained unmatched. This CDR3 spans 16 amino acids. CDR1 SGHTA and CDR2 FQGNSA come from the germline V gene. CDR3 in amino acids: CASSLAVTSGRYEQYF. The CDR3 nucleotides read TGTGCCAGCAGCTTAGCAGTGACTAGCGGGAGGTACGAGCAGTACTTC.

The chain employs TRBV19 and TRBJ2-6, with D maybe TRBD1 (6 bases). This CDR3 has 14 amino acids. V was cut by 3 bases and J by 11 bases, with 14 bases left in between. CDR1 and CDR2 (germline): LNHDA, SQIVND (reference sequence). The CDR3: CASSIVDSVHVLTF. CDR3 sequence (DNA): TGTGCCAGTAGTATTGTGGACAGTGTCCACGTCCTGACTTTC.